This T cell receptor (beta chain) was obtained from a study of cytomegalovirus exposure and HLA in healthy donors. Trimming removed 2 bases from V and 5 bases from J; junction bases left unmatched: 4. This CDR3 is 15 amino acids long. The germline V gene has CDR1 SGHDT and CDR2 YYEEEE. Primers included in the PCR were 60 Vbeta and 13 Jbeta primers. Under the authors' procedure: An analysis performed later counted around 86 million unique TCR beta chains (around 10 million of them shared). Libraries were prepared by immunoSEQ multiplex PCR; TCRdb keeps only in-frame clonotypes and omits some of them. The DNA gave D and trimming, while V, J and clone size come from that table. The sample has about 120,000 clones, roughly 85% seen once. Study results and limitations: A later analysis reported that several of the most significant clusters appeared to be linked to common viral pathogens, among them Epstein-Barr virus. When presence/absence was analysed, sequencing depth was taken to be roughly uniform across donors.

Comments on this clone: The antigen remains undetermined. In the same sample, other DNA sequences code for this CDR3.

The chain recombines TRBV5-6 with TRBJ2-5; 12 nucleotides agree with TRBD2. This TCR was sampled from a man aged 30 to 39 in good health and CMV-seropositive. The source material was PBMCs. As DNA, the CDR3 is TGTGCCAGCAGCTTACTAGCGGGAGGTAGGGAGACCCAGTACTTC. Its protein is CASSLLAGGRETQYF.